One and the same sample provided the 2 T cell receptor beta chains below, sequenced in a study of blood T cell repertoires in COVID-19. Clones were sequenced by immunoSEQ multiplex PCR, and TCRdb holds only the in-frame ones, with some missing. The profile shows over 250,000 clones, roughly 90% of them singletons. Material: peripheral blood. The receptors shown here come from a woman between 65 and 79 years old with COVID-19, enrolled during active disease.

Only a few counts were recorded for this clone. The rearrangement joins TRBV10-2 to TRBJ1-2; TRBD1 matches 10 bases. Trimming removed 1 base from V and 0 bases from J; junction bases left unmatched: 2. Germline V CDR1 and CDR2: WSHSY, SAAADI. The CDR3 is 16 residues long. The CDR3 spells CASSEWTGGTNYGYTF. The CDR3 bases are TGCGCCAGCAGTGAGTGGACAGGGGGTACTAACTATGGCTACACCTTC.

This clone has just a few counts. This chain uses TRBV5-8 with TRBJ1-2; D is uncertain. V gave up 4 bases and J gave up 1 base, with 11 bases separating them. There are 14 residues in the CDR3. CDR1 SGHTS and CDR2 YDEGEE come from the germline V gene. The CDR3 loop is CASSTGRLNYGYTF. CDR3 in DNA: TGTGCCAGCAGCACCGGGAGACTTAACTATGGCTACACCTTC.